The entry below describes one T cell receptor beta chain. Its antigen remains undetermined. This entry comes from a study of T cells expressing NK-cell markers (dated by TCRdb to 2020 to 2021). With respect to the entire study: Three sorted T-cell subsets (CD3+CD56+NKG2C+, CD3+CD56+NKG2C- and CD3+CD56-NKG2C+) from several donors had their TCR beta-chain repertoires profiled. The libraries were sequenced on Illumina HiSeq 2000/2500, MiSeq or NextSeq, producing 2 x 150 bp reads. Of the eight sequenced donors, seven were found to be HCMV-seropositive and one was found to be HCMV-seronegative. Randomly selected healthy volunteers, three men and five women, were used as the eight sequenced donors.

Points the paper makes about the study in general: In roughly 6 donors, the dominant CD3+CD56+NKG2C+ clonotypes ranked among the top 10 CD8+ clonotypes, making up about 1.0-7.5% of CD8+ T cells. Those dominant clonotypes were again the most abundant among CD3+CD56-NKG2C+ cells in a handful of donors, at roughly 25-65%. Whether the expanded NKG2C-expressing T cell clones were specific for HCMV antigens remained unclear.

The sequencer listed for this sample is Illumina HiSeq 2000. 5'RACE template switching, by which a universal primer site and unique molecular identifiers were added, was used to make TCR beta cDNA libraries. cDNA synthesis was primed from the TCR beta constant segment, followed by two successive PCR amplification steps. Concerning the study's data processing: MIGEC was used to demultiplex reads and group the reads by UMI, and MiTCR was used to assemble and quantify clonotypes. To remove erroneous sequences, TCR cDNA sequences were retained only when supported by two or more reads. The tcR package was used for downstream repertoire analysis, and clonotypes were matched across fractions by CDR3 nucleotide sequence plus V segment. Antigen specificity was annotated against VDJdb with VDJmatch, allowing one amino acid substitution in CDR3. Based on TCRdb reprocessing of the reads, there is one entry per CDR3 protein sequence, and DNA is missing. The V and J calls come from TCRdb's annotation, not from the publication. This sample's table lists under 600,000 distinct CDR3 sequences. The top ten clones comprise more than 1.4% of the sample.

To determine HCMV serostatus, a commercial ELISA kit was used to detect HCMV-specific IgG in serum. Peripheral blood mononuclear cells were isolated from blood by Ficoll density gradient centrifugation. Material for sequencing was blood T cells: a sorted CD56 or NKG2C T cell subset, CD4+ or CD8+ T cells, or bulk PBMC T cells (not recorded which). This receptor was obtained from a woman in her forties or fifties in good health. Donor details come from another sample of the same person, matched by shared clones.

The CDR3 amino acid sequence is: CASSPESEAFF. Recombination connected TRBV18 to TRBJ1-1. Sequences KGHSH (CDR1) and LQKENI (CDR2) are obtained from the germline V gene. Its CDR3 holds 11 amino acids, cysteine through phenylalanine. No DNA accompanies this entry.